This TCR beta chain was recovered during a study of blood T cell repertoires in COVID-19. This clone was observed a single time. This table comes from immunoSEQ multiplex PCR, and its TCRdb copy is limited to in-frame clones, with some not included. The sample holds around 30,000 clones; approximately 82% are singletons and the top ten take 14% to 15%. Germline trimming cut 4 bases from V and 4 bases from J; bases unmatched to any gene: 10. The CDR3 has 14 amino acids. From germline, CDR1 is GTSNPN and CDR2 SVGIG (reference sequence). The sequence was obtained from a man aged 80 or over with active or convalescent COVID-19. Material: peripheral blood. The V gene is TRBV30, the J gene TRBJ2-7; 7 positions match TRBD2. CDR3 sequence reads: CAWTTRGERYEQYF. Here the CDR3 DNA reads TGTGCCTGGACAACACGGGGGGAACGATACGAGCAGTACTTC. Based on the CDR3 plus reference TRBV30 and TRBJ2-7, the full variable domain is SQTIHQWPATLVQPVGSPLSLECTVEGTSNPNLYWYRQAAGRGLQLLFYSVGIGQISSEVPQNLSASRPQDRQFILSSKKLLLSDSGFYLCAWTTRGERYEQYFGPGTRLTVT.